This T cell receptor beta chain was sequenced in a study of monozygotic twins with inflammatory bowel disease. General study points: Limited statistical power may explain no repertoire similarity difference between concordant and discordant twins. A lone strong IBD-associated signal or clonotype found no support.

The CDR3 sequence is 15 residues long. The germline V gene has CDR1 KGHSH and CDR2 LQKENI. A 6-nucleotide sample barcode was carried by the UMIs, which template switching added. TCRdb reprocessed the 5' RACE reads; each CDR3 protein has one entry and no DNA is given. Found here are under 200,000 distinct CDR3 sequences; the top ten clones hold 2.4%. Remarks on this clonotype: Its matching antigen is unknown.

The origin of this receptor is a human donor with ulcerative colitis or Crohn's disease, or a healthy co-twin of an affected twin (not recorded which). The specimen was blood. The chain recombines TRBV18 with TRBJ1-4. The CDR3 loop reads CASSPSVTTNEKLFF.